The 14 T cell receptor beta chains in this list originate from one sample, sequenced in a study of blood T cell repertoires in COVID-19. Profiled with immunoSEQ multiplex PCR; TCRdb holds only in-frame clones, not every one. The data hold a few hundred thousand clones, with more than 75% observed a single time. Sequencing was done on a sample of peripheral blood. These receptors were obtained from a man in his 60s who had recovered from COVID-19.

This chain links TRBV11-1 with TRBJ2-6; 7 bases line up with TRBD2. CDR1 is SGHAT, CDR2 FQDESV, per germline (reference sequence). The junction had 4 bases not matched to a gene; V was cut back by 0 bases and J by 2 bases. This CDR3 has 17 amino acids. The CDR3 region has the DNA TGTGCCAGCAGCTTAGCAGGGCTAGCGGCTGGGGCCAACGTCCTGACTTTC. It yields the protein CASSLAGLAAGANVLTF.

The chain carries TRBV5-4 and TRBJ1-2; TRBD1 matches at 10 bases. Germline CDR1 is SGHNT and CDR2 is YYREEE (reference sequence). Trimming took 4 bases from V and 0 from J; bases not matched to a gene: 3. The length of the CDR3 is 15 residues. CDR3 DNA sequence: TGTGCCAGCAGCCAGACAGGGGGCTCTAACTATGGCTACACCTTC. Protein sequence: CASSQTGGSNYGYTF.

The chain couples TRBV9 to TRBJ2-7, with 10 bases matching TRBD2. The germline gives CDR1 SGDLS, CDR2 YYNGEE. The J segment lost 4 bases and the V segment lost 4 bases, leaving 8 bases of the junction unmatched. The CDR3 covers 15 residues. The CDR3: CASSKSSGSFYEQYF. The DNA of the CDR3 is TGTGCCAGCAGCAAATCTAGCGGGAGTTTTTACGAGCAGTACTTC.

The genes are TRBV5-1 and TRBJ1-3; D may be TRBD1 (5 bases). This CDR3 contains 15 residues. CDR1 and CDR2 (germline): SGHRS, YFSETQ. Trimming shortened V by 3 bases and J by 0 bases, and 10 bases separated the two germline ends. DNA for the CDR3: TGCGCCAGCAGCTCCCCAGACAGCTCTGGAAACACCATATATTTT. Translation gives CASSSPDSSGNTIYF.

This clone was counted only a few times. CDR3 in DNA: TGTGCCAGCAGGACAGGGGTTTATAATTCACCCCTCCACTTT. This gives the protein CASRTGVYNSPLHF. V gene TRBV6-5 combines with J gene TRBJ1-6, with TRBD1 identical over 8 bases. The V segment lost 6 bases and the J segment 4 bases; nucleotides outside the gene matches: 2. Germline assignment: CDR1 MNHEY and CDR2 SVGAGI. This CDR3 spans 14 amino acids.

This clone was counted a few times. The V and J genes are TRBV4-2 and TRBJ1-6; D perhaps matches TRBD1 (6 bases). Trimming cost V 6 bases and J 6 bases, with 12 bases left between them. This CDR3 spans 14 amino acids. CDR1 and CDR2 (germline): LGHNA, YNFKEQ. The DNA of the CDR3 is TGTGCCAGCAGTGCAGGACAGCTTAATTCACCCCTCCACTTT. It is translated as CASSAGQLNSPLHF.

The chain joins TRBV2 to TRBJ2-5, with TRBD2 matching 9 bases. The CDR3 contains 14 residues. From germline, CDR1 is SNHLY and CDR2 FYNNEI. The J segment lost 1 base and the V segment lost 7 bases, leaving 4 bases of the junction unmatched. CDR3 DNA: TGTGCCAGCAAGGCGGGGGGGATCCAAGAGACCCAGTACTTC. This encodes CASKAGGIQETQYF.

This clone was seen a single time. This chain connects TRBV7-8 to TRBJ2-1, with TRBD2 matching 8 bases. Germline assignment: CDR1 SGHVS and CDR2 FQNEAQ. The CDR3 covers 13 residues. V was clipped by 5 bases and J by 9 bases; unmatched bases: 6. In nucleotides, the CDR3 is TGTGCCAGCAGCAAGGGACTAGTTCGTGAGCAGTTCTTC. Translating gives CASSKGLVREQFF.

This CDR3 reads CASSPRTANEKLFF. CDR3 DNA sequence: TGTGCCAGCAGCCCCCGGACAGCTAATGAAAAACTGTTTTTT. The V call is TRBV3-1 (or the pseudogene TRBV3-2), the J call TRBJ1-4; TRBD1 might be the D (6 bases). Deletions cut 4 bases from V and 3 bases from J, with 9 bases between. This CDR3 contains 14 residues. Germline CDR1 and CDR2: LGHDT and YNNKEL (reference sequence).

V and J are TRBV7-9 and TRBJ1-1; 7 positions agree with TRBD1. Germline V CDR1 and CDR2: SEHNR, FQNEAQ (reference sequence). J gave up 1 base and V 5 bases, and 13 bases lay outside the gene matches. This CDR3 comprises 17 residues. The CDR3 DNA sequence: TGTGCCAGCAGCCGCCCCCCGACAGGGCTTCGGAACACTGAAGCTTTCTTT. Protein: CASSRPPTGLRNTEAFF.

The chain joins TRBV28 to TRBJ1-2; D perhaps matches TRBD1 (6 bases). The CDR3 spans 14 residues. Trimming stripped 5 bases from V and 3 bases from J, with 13 bases between. Germline assignment: CDR1 MDHEN and CDR2 SYDVKM. The DNA of the CDR3 is TGTGCCAGCAGTGCAAAGGGGGTTTACTATGGCTACACCTTC. Its protein product is CASSAKGVYYGYTF.

On this clone: At one end, the junction sequence differs from germline, possibly due to a read error. The rearrangement links TRBV24-1 to TRBJ1-2; 12 bases match TRBD1. Germline loops: CDR1 KGHDR, CDR2 SFDVKD. This CDR3 has 17 residues. The CDR3 here is CATSDAGQGAHIDGHTF. In DNA form, the CDR3 reads TGTGCCACCAGTGACGCGGGACAGGGGGCGCACATTGATGGCCACACCTTC.

The chain joins TRBV7-2 to TRBJ2-5; a weak D match, TRBD1 (5 bases). V lost 2 bases and J lost 2, with 12 bases in between. Germline CDR1 SGHTA, CDR2 FQGNSA. The CDR3 has 15 residues. CDR3 sequence reads: CASSLYLQGQETQYF. The CDR3, as DNA: TGTGCCAGCAGCTTATATTTGCAGGGACAAGAGACCCAGTACTTC.

The chain has TRBV2 and TRBJ2-2; the D gene is possibly TRBD1 (6 bases). The V end lost 7 bases, the J end lost 5 bases, and 11 bases lay between the germline ends. CDR3 size: 13 residues. Germline CDR1 reads SNHLY; CDR2 reads FYNNEI. CDR3 amino acids: CASTQQGTGELFF. CDR3 in DNA: TGTGCCAGCACCCAACAGGGTACCGGGGAGCTGTTTTTT.